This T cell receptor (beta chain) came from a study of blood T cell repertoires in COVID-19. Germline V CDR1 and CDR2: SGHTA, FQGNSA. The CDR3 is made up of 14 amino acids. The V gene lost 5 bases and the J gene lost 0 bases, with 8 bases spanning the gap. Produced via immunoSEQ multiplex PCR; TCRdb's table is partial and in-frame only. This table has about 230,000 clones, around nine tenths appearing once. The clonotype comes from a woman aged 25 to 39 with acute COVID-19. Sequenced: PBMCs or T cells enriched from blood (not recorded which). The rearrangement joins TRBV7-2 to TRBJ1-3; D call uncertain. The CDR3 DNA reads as TGTGCCAGCAGCATACAGAGCTCTGGAAACACCATATATTTT. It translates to CASSIQSSGNTIYF.